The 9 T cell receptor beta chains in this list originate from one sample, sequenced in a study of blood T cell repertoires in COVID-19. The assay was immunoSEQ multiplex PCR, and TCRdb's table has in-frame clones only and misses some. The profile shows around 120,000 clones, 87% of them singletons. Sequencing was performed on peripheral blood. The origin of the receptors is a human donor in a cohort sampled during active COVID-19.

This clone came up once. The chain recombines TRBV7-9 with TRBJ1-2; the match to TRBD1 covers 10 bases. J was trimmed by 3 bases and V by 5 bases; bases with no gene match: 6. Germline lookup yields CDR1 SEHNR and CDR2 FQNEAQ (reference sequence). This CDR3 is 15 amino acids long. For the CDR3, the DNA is TGTGCCAGCAGCGTGGGACAGGGGATAGACTATGGCTACACCTTC. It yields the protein CASSVGQGIDYGYTF.

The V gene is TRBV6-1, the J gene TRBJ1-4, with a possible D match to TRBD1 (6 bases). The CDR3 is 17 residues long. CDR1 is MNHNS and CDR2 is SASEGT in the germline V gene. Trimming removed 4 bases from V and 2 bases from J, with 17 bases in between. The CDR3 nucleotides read TGTGCCAGCAGTGTCCCGAGACAGGTGATCACTAATGAAAAACTGTTTTTT. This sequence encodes CASSVPRQVITNEKLFF.

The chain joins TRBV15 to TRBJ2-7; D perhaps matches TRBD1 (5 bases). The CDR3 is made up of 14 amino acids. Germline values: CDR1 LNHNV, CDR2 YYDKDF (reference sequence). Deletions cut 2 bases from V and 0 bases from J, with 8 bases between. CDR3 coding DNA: TGTGCCACCAGCAGAACAGGCATCTCCTACGAGCAGTACTTC. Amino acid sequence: CATSRTGISYEQYF.

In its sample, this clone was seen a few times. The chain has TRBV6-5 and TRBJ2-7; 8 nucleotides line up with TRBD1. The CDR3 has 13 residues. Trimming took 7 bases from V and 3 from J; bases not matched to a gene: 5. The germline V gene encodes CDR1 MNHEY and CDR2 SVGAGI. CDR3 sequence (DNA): TGTGCCAGCATCTCCAGGGGGCTCTACGAGCAGTACTTC. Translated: CASISRGLYEQYF.

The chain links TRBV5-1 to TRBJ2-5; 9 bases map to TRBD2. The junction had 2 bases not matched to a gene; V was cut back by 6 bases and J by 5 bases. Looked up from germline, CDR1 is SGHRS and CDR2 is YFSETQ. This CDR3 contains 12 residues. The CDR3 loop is CASTGTSETQYF. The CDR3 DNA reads TGCGCCAGCACTGGGACTAGCGAGACCCAGTACTTC.

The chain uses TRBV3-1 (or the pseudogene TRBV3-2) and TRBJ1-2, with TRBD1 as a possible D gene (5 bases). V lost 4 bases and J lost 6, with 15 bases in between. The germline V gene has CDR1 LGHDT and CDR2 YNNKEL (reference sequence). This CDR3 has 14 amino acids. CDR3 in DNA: TGTGCCAGCAGCCCACCACGGGGGATCCATGGCTACACCTTC. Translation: CASSPPRGIHGYTF.

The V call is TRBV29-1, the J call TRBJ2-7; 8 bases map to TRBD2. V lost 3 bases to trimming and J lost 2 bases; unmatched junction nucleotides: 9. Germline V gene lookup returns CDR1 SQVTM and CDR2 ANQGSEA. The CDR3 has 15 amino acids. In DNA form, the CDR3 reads TGCAGCGTTGATTCGGGTAGCGGGGCCCCCTACGAGCAGTACTTC. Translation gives CSVDSGSGAPYEQYF.

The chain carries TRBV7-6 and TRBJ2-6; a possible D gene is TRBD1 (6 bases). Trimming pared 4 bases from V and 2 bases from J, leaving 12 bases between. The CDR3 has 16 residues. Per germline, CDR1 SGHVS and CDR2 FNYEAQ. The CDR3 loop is CASSWTAFAGANVLTF. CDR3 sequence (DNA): TGTGCCAGCAGCTGGACAGCCTTCGCTGGGGCCAACGTCCTGACTTTC.

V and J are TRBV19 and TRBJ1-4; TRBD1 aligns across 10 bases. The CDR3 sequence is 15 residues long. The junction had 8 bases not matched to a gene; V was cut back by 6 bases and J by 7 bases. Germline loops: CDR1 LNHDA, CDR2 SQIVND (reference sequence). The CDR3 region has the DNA TGTGCCAGTAGGACTTCCGGGACAGGGGTTGAAAAACTGTTTTTT. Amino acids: CASRTSGTGVEKLFF.